This T cell receptor (beta chain) comes out of a study of T cell clones after liver transplantation. As for the study in general: Third-party-reactive TCRbeta sequences from pre-transplant mixed lymphocyte reactions served as antigen-independent comparators. Findings and caveats of the study: The donor-reactive repertoire was only partly measurable in two subjects, lacking donor cells.

V lost 2 bases and J 3 bases, leaving 11 bases between the germline ends. This CDR3 is 15 amino acids long. CDR1 and CDR2 (germline): LNHDA, SQIVND (reference sequence). Produced via immunoSEQ multiplex PCR; TCRdb's table is partial and in-frame only. The sample consists of 50,000 or so clones, about 69% of them appearing once. Regarding this clone: Its antigen is currently unknown.

The chain recombines TRBV19 with TRBJ1-5, with unresolved D. The clonotype comes from a human patient who received a liver transplant. Some T cells may be provided by the graft donor. This specimen consisted of CD4+ T cells from blood, obtained more than 53 months after liver transplant. For the CDR3, the DNA is TGTGCCAGTAGTATAAGTAGGCAGCCCAATCAGCCCCAGCATTTT. Its protein is CASSISRQPNQPQHF.